This is a list of T cell receptor beta chains from one sample in a study of radiation and T cells in renal cell carcinoma. The repertoire was sequenced with immunoSEQ multiplex PCR; TCRdb's copy has only in-frame clones and lacks some. The sample lists about 150,000 clones, around 90% occurring once. The sample consisted of blood, taken from a patient whose treatment included radiotherapy and nephrectomy. The receptors stem from a woman between 45 and 65 years old with renal cell carcinoma. Both conserved end residues are part of each CDR3.

V gene: TRBV11-3; J gene: TRBJ2-5; CDR3 protein: CASSEGLARGETQYF
V gene: TRBV14; J gene: TRBJ1-2; CDR3 protein: CASSQTSGAGGYTF
V gene: TRBV5-1; J gene: TRBJ2-1; CDR3 protein: CASSPSGGVYYNEQFF
V gene: TRBV9; J gene: TRBJ2-2; CDR3 protein: CASSVATGNTGELFF
V gene: TRBV4-2; J gene: TRBJ2-7; CDR3 protein: CASSQDASGDWGEQYF
V gene: TRBV6-1; J gene: TRBJ2-1; CDR3 protein: CASSDRGRSSYNEQFF
V gene: TRBV11-2; J gene: TRBJ2-2; CDR3 protein: CASSPWDGPGELFF
V gene: TRBV6-6; J gene: TRBJ1-5; CDR3 protein: CASSYGQGNQPQHF
V gene: TRBV4-1; J gene: TRBJ2-2; CDR3 protein: CASSQRQGNTGELFF
V gene: TRBV5-6; J gene: TRBJ1-2; CDR3 protein: CASSYQDRPYGYTF
V gene: TRBV9; J gene: TRBJ1-2; CDR3 protein: CASSVGNGLYGYTF
V gene: TRBV5-5; J gene: TRBJ1-3; CDR3 protein: CASSFLDRPSSGNTIYF
V gene: TRBV6-1; J gene: TRBJ1-4; CDR3 protein: CASSESGTGHEKLFF
V gene: TRBV2; J gene: TRBJ1-4; CDR3 protein: CASRVGGSNEKLFF
V gene: TRBV5-8; J gene: TRBJ2-1; CDR3 protein: CASSLIGPQFF
V gene: TRBV5-1; J gene: TRBJ2-7; CDR3 protein: CASSTLQGAGYEQYF
V gene: TRBV14; J gene: TRBJ2-7; CDR3 protein: CASSLLRTAYEQYF
V gene: TRBV7-9; J gene: TRBJ2-1; CDR3 protein: CASRRSGGYSYNEQFF
V gene: TRBV2; J gene: TRBJ1-1; CDR3 protein: CASKEVPMNTEAFF
V gene: TRBV7-8; J gene: TRBJ2-3; CDR3 protein: CASSPRQTTDTQYF
V gene: TRBV29-1; J gene: TRBJ1-2; CDR3 protein: CSVEDGGGRGYGYTF
V gene: TRBV7-8; J gene: TRBJ2-2; CDR3 protein: CASSPSRGGTSSTGELFF
V gene: TRBV9; J gene: TRBJ1-1; CDR3 protein: CASSGNTGAVTEAFF
V gene: TRBV6-4; J gene: TRBJ1-3; CDR3 protein: CASSPDTGNTIYF
V gene: TRBV7-2; J gene: TRBJ2-5; CDR3 protein: CASSTRQETQYF
V gene: TRBV5-8; J gene: TRBJ1-4; CDR3 protein: CASSGGQGAVEKLFF
V gene: TRBV4-1; J gene: TRBJ1-1; CDR3 protein: CASSQGPGENTEAFF
V gene: TRBV19; J gene: TRBJ1-1; CDR3 protein: CASSQNGQAERAFF
V gene: TRBV6-1; J gene: TRBJ1-2; CDR3 protein: CASRLLGGDDYGYTF
V gene: TRBV10-2; J gene: TRBJ1-5; CDR3 protein: CASSGNRGWDNQPQHF
V gene: TRBV2; J gene: TRBJ2-2; CDR3 protein: CASSDGGLRTGELFF
V gene: TRBV18; J gene: TRBJ2-2; CDR3 protein: CASSLNPVGGANTGELFF
V gene: TRBV9; J gene: TRBJ1-1; CDR3 protein: CASSVGGGRNTEAFF
V gene: TRBV7-9; J gene: TRBJ2-7; CDR3 protein: CASSLGGRWHNFGYEQYF
V gene: TRBV4-1; J gene: TRBJ2-1; CDR3 protein: CASSQVTGDEQFF
V gene: TRBV6-5; J gene: TRBJ1-1; CDR3 protein: CASRRDRYMNTEAFF
V gene: TRBV18; J gene: TRBJ1-1; CDR3 protein: CASSQRTENTEAFF